The 21 T cell receptor beta chains in this list originate from one sample, sequenced in a study of T cell responses to AZD1222 COVID-19 vaccine. TCRdb's table, derived via immunoSEQ multiplex PCR, lists solely in-frame clones and lacks some. The sample lists about 120,000 clones; approximately 85% were seen once. Source: peripheral blood, taken on day 0 of MenACWY control vaccination. The receptors were sampled from an adult in good health.

The CDR3 is CASSNGIPSLNEQFF. In DNA form, the CDR3 reads TGTGCCAGCAGTAACGGGATTCCAAGCCTCAATGAGCAGTTCTTC. The chain uses TRBV11-1 and TRBJ2-1; possibly TRBD2 for D (5 bases). The germline V gene encodes CDR1 SGHAT and CDR2 FQDESV (reference sequence). Trimming stripped 6 bases from V and 6 bases from J, with 18 bases between. CDR3 length: 15 amino acids. Using reference TRBV11-1 and TRBJ2-1 for the parts outside the CDR3, the full variable domain is EAEVAQSPRYKITEKSQAVAFWCDPISGHATLYWYRQILGQGPELLVQFQDESVVDDSQLPKDRFSAERLKGVDSTLKIQPAELGDSAMYLCASSNGIPSLNEQFFGPGTRLTVL.

This CDR3 is CASSKAPTGASDEKLFF. As DNA, the CDR3 is TGCGCCAGCAGCAAAGCCCCCACAGGGGCGAGTGATGAAAAACTGTTTTTT. V gene TRBV4-1 combines with J gene TRBJ1-4, with 7 bases lining up with TRBD1. V trimming: 5 bases; J trimming: 6 bases; junction bases outside the gene matches: 15. The germline V gene encodes CDR1 MGHRA and CDR2 YSYEKL. The CDR3 is 17 amino acids.

The chain carries TRBV30 and TRBJ1-6; D possibly corresponds to TRBD1 (6 bases). V was clipped by 0 bases and J by 10 bases, with 13 bases between them. This CDR3 comprises 14 residues. Germline-derived CDR1 and CDR2 are GTSNPN and SVGIG (reference sequence). Here the CDR3 DNA reads TGTGCCTGGAGTGTATCGGGGGGCGACTCACCCCTCCACTTT. Its translation: CAWSVSGGDSPLHF.

This CDR3 is CASSSIGRDRDSNYGYTF. CDR3 DNA: TGTGCCAGCAGTTCGATTGGGCGAGACCGGGACTCCAACTATGGCTACACCTTC. The chain combines TRBV28 with TRBJ1-2; weak D call: TRBD1 (5 bases). Germline lookup yields CDR1 MDHEN and CDR2 SYDVKM. The V end lost 4 bases, the J end lost 2 bases, and 23 bases lay between the germline ends. This CDR3 region has 18 residues.

This chain joins TRBV7-2 and TRBJ1-2; D is uncertain. Germline CDR1 is SGHTA and CDR2 is FQGNSA. This CDR3 region has 16 residues. V was cut by 5 bases and J by 3 bases, with 19 bases left in between. CDR3 DNA sequence: TGTGCCAGCAGCCAAACCTGGGGTGTAGAGGACTATGGCTACACCTTC. This translates into CASSQTWGVEDYGYTF.

The rearrangement uses TRBV7-2 and TRBJ2-6; D is ambiguous. This CDR3 has 14 residues. Trimming cost V 2 bases and J 2 bases, with 4 bases left between them. The germline CDR1 and CDR2 sequences are SGHTA and FQGNSA. The chain's CDR3 is CASSLSPGANVLTF. CDR3 sequence (DNA): TGTGCCAGCAGCTTATCGCCTGGGGCCAACGTCCTGACTTTC.

The chain couples TRBV16 to TRBJ1-2; D is perhaps TRBD1 (5 bases). V dropped 1 base and J dropped 4 bases, with 10 bases sitting between them. CDR1 and CDR2 from the germline V gene are KGHSY and FQNENV. The CDR3 consists of 14 residues. CDR3 nucleotide sequence: TGTGCCAGCAGCCAATGGGAAGGGACCTATGGCTACACCTTC. Encoded protein: CASSQWEGTYGYTF.

The chain couples TRBV10-1 to TRBJ2-3, with a possible D match to TRBD2 (6 bases). The germline CDR1 and CDR2 sequences are WNHNN and SYGVQD (reference sequence). The V and J ends lost 6 bases and 1 base respectively, with 14 bases between them. The CDR3 consists of 15 residues. CDR3 sequence reads: CASSPRSGGTDTQYF. The CDR3, as DNA: TGCGCCAGCAGCCCCCGGTCGGGGGGCACAGATACGCAGTATTTT.

Only one count was recorded for this clone. This chain connects TRBV4-1 to TRBJ1-4; D gene ambiguous. Germline V gene data show CDR1 as MGHRA and CDR2 as YSYEKL. V lost 3 bases and J lost 10, with 24 bases in between. The CDR3 extends over 17 amino acids. CDR3 protein: CASSHSAGSQSEGKLFF. CDR3 nucleotides: TGCGCCAGCAGCCACTCCGCCGGTAGCCAGTCAGAGGGAAAACTGTTTTTT.

J is TRBJ2-3 and V is TRBV4-2, with D possibly TRBD1 on 6 matching bases. V was pared by 0 bases and J by 5 bases, with 15 bases between. This CDR3 spans 16 amino acids. The germline V gene has CDR1 LGHNA and CDR2 YNFKEQ. CDR3 bases: TGTGCCAGCAGCCAAGATGTCTCAGGGGCTGAAGATACGCAGTATTTT. Encoded protein: CASSQDVSGAEDTQYF.

J is TRBJ2-3 and V is TRBV9, with D perhaps TRBD2 (7 bases). The CDR3 contains 16 residues. Germline V gene data show CDR1 as SGDLS and CDR2 as YYNGEE. V lost 4 bases and J 2 bases, leaving 17 bases between the germline ends. DNA for the CDR3: TGTGCCAGCAGCAAAATGGGGGGGCTCCCCACAGATACGCAGTATTTT. Translating it yields CASSKMGGLPTDTQYF.

This clone was counted a single time. The chain recombines TRBV6-2 or TRBV6-3 with TRBJ2-7, with 8 bases identical to TRBD1. V shed 5 bases and J 0 bases; nucleotides not matched to a gene: 6. This CDR3 has 15 residues. CDR1 is MNHEY and CDR2 is SVGEGT in the germline V gene. CDR3 nucleotides: TGTGCCAGCAGTAACAGGGGGTCCCTCTCCTACGAGCAGTACTTC. This codes for CASSNRGSLSYEQYF.

This rearrangement joins TRBV11-2 to TRBJ2-7; D may correspond to TRBD1 or TRBD2 (6 bases each). Germline V gene data show CDR1 as SGHAT and CDR2 as FQNNGV. The V and J ends lost 1 base and 3 bases respectively, with 19 bases between them. The CDR3 is 17 residues long. The CDR3 coding sequence is TGTGCCAGCAGCTTAGTGGGTGCTGGGGGGCTGGGCTACGAGCAGTACTTC. It translates to CASSLVGAGGLGYEQYF.

The CDR3 bases are TGTGCCAGCAGCTTATCCCCGGGACAGTGGGGGGAGACCCAGTACTTC. Translated, it gives CASSLSPGQWGETQYF. This chain joins TRBV7-2 and TRBJ2-5, with TRBD1 matching 7 bases. There are 16 residues in the CDR3. CDR1 and CDR2 (germline): SGHTA, FQGNSA. V gave up 2 bases and J gave up 5 bases; unmatched junction bases: 11.

The chain couples TRBV28 to TRBJ1-2; TRBD1 matches at 9 bases. After removal of 5 bases from V and 5 bases from J, the junction contained 9 bases not matched to a gene. This CDR3 contains 15 residues. Germline V gives CDR1 MDHEN, CDR2 SYDVKM. CDR3 coding DNA: TGTGCCAGCAGTCTCCTACAGGGGGCGGTTTATGGCTACACCTTC. It encodes CASSLLQGAVYGYTF.

This chain links TRBV21-1 with TRBJ1-5. TRBV21-1 is a recognized pseudogene. There are 15 residues in the CDR3. CDR3 bases: TGTGCCAGCAGCAAAGGGGGTGACGTTTATCAGCCCCAGCATTTT. It is translated as CASSKGGDVYQPQHF.

The chain uses TRBV15 and TRBJ1-2, with D hard to call. Per germline, CDR1 LNHNV and CDR2 YYDKDF (reference sequence). Trimming stripped 1 base from V and 2 bases from J, with 11 bases between. CDR3 size: 15 residues. The CDR3 DNA is TGTGCCACCAGCAGAGTAGCTGCCGGGAACTATGGCTACACCTTC. Translated, it gives CATSRVAAGNYGYTF.

This clone was observed a few times. The rearrangement joins TRBV3-1 (or the pseudogene TRBV3-2) to TRBJ1-1; possibly TRBD1 for D (5 bases). V dropped 1 base and J dropped 2 bases, with 11 bases sitting between them. Germline V gene data show CDR1 as LGHDT and CDR2 as YNNKEL (reference sequence). This CDR3 spans 15 amino acids. Here the CDR3 DNA reads TGTGCCAGCAGCCAAGGCCTGACAGTAAACACTGAAGCTTTCTTT. The encoded protein is CASSQGLTVNTEAFF.

The chain has TRBV5-8 and TRBJ1-6; a possible D gene is TRBD1 (6 bases). V lost 0 bases and J lost 7, with 14 bases in between. The CDR3 is 16 amino acids. Germline lookup yields CDR1 SGHTS and CDR2 YDEGEE. CDR3 sequence (DNA): TGTGCCAGCAGCTTGGGACACGGAAGGGGGAATTCACCCCTCCACTTT. Translation gives CASSLGHGRGNSPLHF.

In nucleotides, the CDR3 is TGTGCCGGAAGACAGGGAGCGGAAGAAAAACTGTTTTTT. It yields the protein CAGRQGAEEKLFF. The V and J genes are TRBV7-9 and TRBJ1-4; 7 nucleotides align to TRBD1. The CDR3 loop spans 13 amino acids. V shed 11 bases and J 8 bases; nucleotides not matched to a gene: 11. Germline V CDR1 and CDR2: SEHNR, FQNEAQ (reference sequence).

The table lists this clone with a count of one. The CDR3 protein is CASSRTSGKETQYF. The CDR3, as DNA: TGTGCCAGCAGCCGTACCAGCGGTAAAGAGACCCAGTACTTC. The genes are TRBV3-1 (or the pseudogene TRBV3-2) and TRBJ2-5; D might be TRBD2 (5 bases). The length of the CDR3 is 14 residues. Trimming removed 4 bases from V and 3 bases from J, with 12 bases in between. Germline CDR1 and CDR2: LGHDT and YNNKEL (reference sequence).